These 22 T cell receptor beta chains were sequenced from one sample in a study of beta chain features in type 1 diabetes. Of the isolated RNA, all was reverse transcribed, and so the sequenced material was expressed TCRB transcripts. Sequenced by immunoSEQ multiplex PCR; TCRdb stores in-frame clones only, minus some. The top ten clones hold less than 0.02% of a sample with about 280,000 clones, 15% of them seen once. No antigen has been identified for these receptors. General study points: All four CD4+ subsets from Type 1 diabetes patients carried moderately but significantly shorter TCRB CDR3s.

The sample consisted of naive CD4+ T cells from blood. These receptors were collected from a man younger than 35 with type 1 diabetes.

The rearrangement links TRBV2 to TRBJ2-3; 7 nucleotides align to TRBD1. The junction had 3 bases not matched to a gene; V was cut back by 6 bases and J by 0 bases. The V gene's germline CDR1 is SNHLY and CDR2 FYNNEI. The length of the CDR3 is 14 residues. The CDR3 loop is CASRTGPSTDTQYF. DNA of the CDR3: TGTGCCAGCAGGACAGGGCCCAGCACAGATACGCAGTATTTT.

The gene calls are TRBV4-3 and TRBJ2-3; 11 bases line up with TRBD2. Germline assignment: CDR1 LGHNA and CDR2 YSLEER. The CDR3 totals 19 residues. V trimming: 0 bases; J trimming: 1 base; junction bases outside the gene matches: 9. CDR3 nucleotide sequence: TGCGCCAGCAGCCAAGATCCCAGGGGTAGCGGGGGGGGCACAGATACGCAGTATTTT. This sequence encodes CASSQDPRGSGGGTDTQYF.

This clone was seen more than once but under ten times. The CDR3 coding sequence is TGTGCCAGCAGCACCCAGGGTCACTCCTATAATTCACCCCTCCACTTT. The encoded protein is CASSTQGHSYNSPLHF. The V call is TRBV9, the J call TRBJ1-6, with D maybe TRBD1 (5 bases). This CDR3 spans 16 amino acids. Germline values: CDR1 SGDLS, CDR2 YYNGEE. V lost 4 bases and J lost 0, with 11 bases in between.

This clone appeared a few times. The chain carries TRBV20-1 and TRBJ2-7; D is unclear. The CDR3 consists of 11 residues. V was pared by 5 bases and J by 3 bases, with 8 bases between. Germline V gives CDR1 DFQATT, CDR2 SNEGSKA (reference sequence). CDR3 region: CSASLLYEQYF. CDR3 DNA sequence: TGCAGTGCTTCCCTCCTCTACGAGCAGTACTTC.

The chain recombines TRBV5-1 with TRBJ2-7, with D possibly matching TRBD1 (7 bases). Germline V gene lookup returns CDR1 SGHRS and CDR2 YFSETQ. V was pared by 1 base and J by 4 bases, with 12 bases between. This CDR3 has 14 residues. For the CDR3, the DNA is TGCGCCAGCAGCTTGAACGCGGGACAGTACGAGCAGTACTTC. It translates to CASSLNAGQYEQYF.

The V call is TRBV9, the J call TRBJ2-5; no clear D gene. The germline CDR1 and CDR2 sequences are SGDLS and YYNGEE. Trimming shortened V by 0 bases and J by 2 bases, and 2 bases separated the two germline ends. The CDR3 sequence is 12 residues long. The CDR3 reads CASSVAQETQYF. The DNA for the CDR3 is TGTGCCAGCAGCGTAGCTCAAGAGACCCAGTACTTC.

This clone appeared a few times. The chain recombines TRBV5-4 with TRBJ2-3, with 9 nucleotides matching TRBD1. J lost 3 bases, V lost 4 bases, and 6 bases had no gene match. Germline loops: CDR1 SGHNT, CDR2 YYREEE (reference sequence). The CDR3 length is 15 residues. The CDR3 region is CASSHRDRVTDTQYF. The CDR3 DNA sequence: TGTGCCAGCAGCCACAGGGACAGGGTGACAGATACGCAGTATTTT. Combining the CDR3 with reference TRBV5-4 and TRBJ2-3 gives the whole variable domain ETGVTQSPTHLIKTRGQQVTLRCSSQSGHNTVSWYQQALGQGPQFIFQYYREEENGRGNFPPRFSGLQFPNYSSELNVNALELDDSALYLCASSHRDRVTDTQYFGPGTRLTVL.

The genes are TRBV2 and TRBJ1-1; maybe TRBD1 (6 bases). The V and J ends lost 4 bases and 4 bases respectively, with 10 bases between them. Germline V CDR1 and CDR2: SNHLY, FYNNEI. CDR3 length equals 13 residues. This chain's CDR3 is CASSGQEGTEAFF. For the CDR3, the DNA is TGTGCCAGCAGTGGACAGGAAGGCACTGAAGCTTTCTTT.

The CDR3 here is CASSYSLVAGGYEQYF. The CDR3 DNA follows: TGTGCCAGCAGTTACTCCTTGGTGGCGGGAGGATACGAGCAGTACTTC. This chain uses TRBV6-6 with TRBJ2-7; 8 bases map to TRBD2. The CDR3 is made up of 16 amino acids. Trimming cost V 0 bases and J 4 bases; bases outside gene matches: 8. CDR1 and CDR2 (germline): MNHNY, SVGAGI (reference sequence).

This clone occurred a few times. The rearrangement links TRBV7-2 to TRBJ1-5, with no clear D. Trimming removed 4 bases from V and 9 bases from J, with 16 bases in between. CDR1 is SGHTA and CDR2 is FQGNSA in the germline V gene. The CDR3 loop spans 14 amino acids. This CDR3 reads CASSSRGRSWPQHF. The CDR3 DNA sequence: TGTGCCAGCAGCTCCCGGGGTCGGTCATGGCCCCAGCATTTT.

This clone has a handful of counts. The rearrangement joins TRBV7-9 to TRBJ1-5; D is possibly TRBD1 (5 bases). Germline V gives CDR1 SEHNR, CDR2 FQNEAQ (reference sequence). This CDR3 comprises 15 residues. V was shortened by 5 bases and J by 0 bases, with 11 bases between the two germline ends. CDR3 bases: TGTGCCAGCAGCGGTTACAGGAATAGCAATCAGCCCCAGCATTTT. This translates into CASSGYRNSNQPQHF.

This chain links TRBV28 with TRBJ2-7, with D possibly matching TRBD2 (6 bases). The CDR3 is 15 residues long. V was cut by 10 bases and J by 1 base, with 20 bases left in between. From germline, CDR1 is MDHEN and CDR2 SYDVKM. CDR3 coding DNA: TGTGCCACCTCCAGGGTGCTAGCGAGTTCCTACGAGCAGTACTTC. As protein: CATSRVLASSYEQYF.

In this sample, this clone turned up a few times. The genes are TRBV5-1 and TRBJ2-1; 10 bases map to TRBD1. Germline V CDR1 and CDR2: SGHRS, YFSETQ. V dropped 4 bases and J dropped 9; count of bases not matched to a gene: 7. The CDR3 is made up of 14 amino acids. The CDR3 reads CASSNGQGGAEQFF. The CDR3 nucleotides are TGCGCCAGCAGCAACGGACAGGGGGGCGCTGAGCAGTTCTTC.

The V call is TRBV5-1, the J call TRBJ1-2, with D possibly TRBD1 on 6 matching bases. The germline V gene encodes CDR1 SGHRS and CDR2 YFSETQ. Trimming left V 6 bases short and J 2 bases short, with 11 bases between. This CDR3 region has 13 residues. This CDR3 is CASNPGQNYGYTF. CDR3 bases: TGCGCCAGCAATCCCGGACAGAACTATGGCTACACCTTC.

The V and J genes are TRBV10-3 and TRBJ2-5; D perhaps matches TRBD1 (7 bases). CDR3 length: 14 residues. Germline loops: CDR1 ENHRY, CDR2 SYGVKD. The ends were cut back, 3 bases at V and 4 bases at J, with 12 bases in the middle. CDR3 sequence reads: CAISDNRGGETQYF. The CDR3 DNA follows: TGTGCCATCAGTGATAACAGGGGAGGAGAGACCCAGTACTTC.

This clone was detected only a few times. The chain carries TRBV18 and TRBJ2-1; 7 bases line up with TRBD2. CDR1 and CDR2 (germline): KGHSH, LQKENI. This CDR3 region has 16 residues. The trim removed 6 bases at V and 1 base at J, leaving 9 bases unmatched. The CDR3 DNA sequence: TGTGCCAGCTCGGTCATAGCGGGTGAATCCTACAATGAGCAGTTCTTC. The encoded protein is CASSVIAGESYNEQFF. Full variable domain (outside the CDR3, taken from reference TRBV18 and TRBJ2-1): NAGVMQNPRHLVRRRGQEARLRCSPMKGHSHVYWYRQLPEEGLKFMVYLQKENIIDESGMPKERFSAEFPKEGPSILRIQQVVRGDSAAYFCASSVIAGESYNEQFFGPGTRLTVL.

This clone came up a few times. The gene calls are TRBV11-2 and TRBJ2-1; a possible D gene is TRBD2 (6 bases). V shed 5 bases and J shed 5 bases, with 13 bases lying between them. The germline gives CDR1 SGHAT, CDR2 FQNNGV. This CDR3 region has 14 residues. CDR3 loop: CASSLKLADNEQFF. DNA of the CDR3: TGTGCCAGCAGCCTCAAATTAGCGGACAATGAGCAGTTCTTC.

This clone has just a few counts. This chain links TRBV14 with TRBJ1-2; D is possibly TRBD1 (6 bases). The CDR3 is 15 residues long. Germline CDR1 reads SGHDN; CDR2 reads FVKESK. Trimming took 6 bases from V and 5 from J, leaving 19 bases between them. The CDR3 DNA reads TGTGCCAGCAGTCTACAGGGCGCCCTCGGGTATGGCTACACCTTC. Its translation is CASSLQGALGYGYTF.

This clone was counted ten times or more. V is TRBV29-1 and J is TRBJ1-1, with 8 bases identical to TRBD1. Trimming at V came to 5 bases and at J to 1 base, leaving 3 bases not matched to a gene. Germline V gene data show CDR1 as SQVTM and CDR2 as ANQGSEA. The CDR3 extends over 13 amino acids. The CDR3 DNA follows: TGCAGCGTTAAGGACAGGGCGAACACTGAAGCTTTCTTT. This codes for CSVKDRANTEAFF.

The chain is built from TRBV11-1 and TRBJ2-7, with a tentative D call TRBD2 (6 bases). V lost 3 bases to trimming and J lost 4 bases, with 10 bases between them. CDR1 and CDR2 (germline): SGHAT, FQDESV (reference sequence). The CDR3 extends over 13 amino acids. The CDR3 loop is CASSFPGTYEQYF. CDR3 bases: TGTGCCAGCAGCTTCCCCGGGACTTACGAGCAGTACTTC.

In this sample, this clone turned up a few times. Other DNA sequences from this sample encode an identical CDR3 as well. This chain joins TRBV18 and TRBJ2-5; the D gene is possibly TRBD2 (6 bases). The germline V gene encodes CDR1 KGHSH and CDR2 LQKENI. Trimming removed 3 bases from V and 4 bases from J, with 6 bases in between. CDR3 length: 12 residues. The DNA for the CDR3 is TGTGCCAGCTCACCGGGGGGAGAGACCCAGTACTTC. Its protein is CASSPGGETQYF.

This clone was observed a handful of times. The chain has TRBV15 and TRBJ2-2; TRBD1 matches 10 bases. Germline values: CDR1 LNHNV, CDR2 YYDKDF (reference sequence). There are 16 residues in the CDR3. With V trimmed by 3 bases and J by 4 bases, 5 bases remained unmatched. The chain's CDR3 is CATSRPGQGTTGELFF. The CDR3, as DNA: TGTGCCACCAGCAGGCCGGGACAGGGGACCACCGGGGAGCTGTTTTTT.